A selection of T cell receptor beta chains follows, all from one sample in a study of T cells in Graves' hyperthyroidism and ophthalmopathy. One entry per CDR3 protein, called by TCRdb with MiXCR from the multiplex PCR reads. The profile shows 300,000 to 450,000 distinct CDR3 sequences, 15% to 18% of them singletons. What was sequenced was blood. These receptors came from a woman aged 18-35 years with Graves' hyperthyroidism that later progressed to Graves' ophthalmopathy. Each CDR3 is given with its conserved first and last residue. The order of the fields is J gene, clone size, D gene, V gene, CDR3 protein, CDR3 DNA. D genes are given only for firm matches. Not every row has a clone size; where given, it reads once, few, many or a size class.

j_call: TRBJ2-3
clone_size: NA
d_call: TRBD2
v_call: TRBV29-1
cdr3_aa: CSVEGTTYTDTQYF
cdr3_nt: TGCAGCGTTGAGGGGACTACCTACACAGATACGCAGTATTTT

j_call: TRBJ2-1
clone_size: NA
d_call: NA
v_call: TRBV9
cdr3_aa: CASRARGGNEQFF
cdr3_nt: TGTGCCAGCAGGGCCCGAGGGGGCAATGAGCAGTTCTTC

j_call: TRBJ1-1
clone_size: NA
d_call: TRBD1
v_call: TRBV19
cdr3_aa: CASPGQGSSEAFF
cdr3_nt: TGTGCCAGTCCGGGACAGGGAAGCTCTGAAGCTTTCTTT

j_call: TRBJ2-5
clone_size: NA
d_call: NA
v_call: TRBV29-1
cdr3_aa: CSAWFRGVQETQYF
cdr3_nt: TGCAGCGCTTGGTTCAGGGGGGTCCAAGAGACCCAGTACTTC

j_call: TRBJ2-7
clone_size: many
d_call: TRBD2
v_call: TRBV5-1
cdr3_aa: CASSLRAGAHEQYF
cdr3_nt: TGCGCCAGCAGCTTGCGGGCGGGAGCCCACGAGCAGTACTTC

j_call: TRBJ2-1
clone_size: many
d_call: NA
v_call: TRBV28
cdr3_aa: CASRGLASGYNEQFF
cdr3_nt: TGTGCCAGCAGGGGACTTGCAAGCGGTTACAATGAGCAGTTCTTC

j_call: TRBJ2-2
clone_size: NA
d_call: TRBD2
v_call: TRBV18
cdr3_aa: CASSPPQAGGPKTGELFF
cdr3_nt: TGTGCCAGCTCACCACCGCAAGCGGGAGGGCCAAAAACCGGGGAGCTGTTTTTT

j_call: TRBJ1-1
clone_size: many
d_call: TRBD1
v_call: TRBV5-1
cdr3_aa: CASSGGQGTYTEAFF
cdr3_nt: TGCGCCAGCAGCGGTGGACAGGGAACTTACACTGAAGCTTTCTTT

j_call: TRBJ2-1
clone_size: NA
d_call: TRBD2
v_call: TRBV4-1
cdr3_aa: CASSQDPGGSYNEQFF
cdr3_nt: TGCGCCAGCAGCCAAGACCCGGGAGGGTCCTACAATGAGCAGTTCTTC

j_call: TRBJ2-3
clone_size: many
d_call: TRBD2
v_call: TRBV20-1
cdr3_aa: CSAWTSGSTDTQYF
cdr3_nt: TGCAGTGCTTGGACTAGCGGGAGCACAGATACGCAGTATTTT

j_call: TRBJ2-3
clone_size: many
d_call: TRBD2
v_call: TRBV7-8
cdr3_aa: CASSLGVAGPTDTQYF
cdr3_nt: TGTGCCAGCAGTCTAGGGGTAGCGGGTCCCACAGATACGCAGTATTTT

j_call: TRBJ2-7
clone_size: many
d_call: TRBD1
v_call: TRBV6-1
cdr3_aa: CASRSGTGSQYF
cdr3_nt: TGTGCCAGCAGAAGCGGGACAGGGAGTCAGTACTTC

j_call: TRBJ2-1
clone_size: few
d_call: TRBD2
v_call: TRBV7-9
cdr3_aa: CASSALLAGVNEQFF
cdr3_nt: TGTGCCAGCAGCGCCTTACTAGCGGGAGTCAATGAGCAGTTCTTC

j_call: TRBJ2-2
clone_size: NA
d_call: NA
v_call: TRBV4-2
cdr3_aa: CASSQGTALNTGELFF
cdr3_nt: TGTGCCAGCAGCCAAGGGACGGCCCTTAACACCGGGGAGCTGTTTTTT

j_call: TRBJ2-1
clone_size: many
d_call: NA
v_call: TRBV20-1
cdr3_aa: CSARDRTNYLRSGYNEQFF
cdr3_nt: TGCAGTGCTAGAGATCGGACCAATTACCTCCGTTCGGGCTACAATGAGCAGTTCTTC

j_call: TRBJ2-1
clone_size: NA
d_call: TRBD2
v_call: TRBV7-2
cdr3_aa: CASSRPGTSNYNEQFF
cdr3_nt: TGTGCCAGCAGTCGACCCGGGACTAGCAACTACAATGAGCAGTTCTTC

j_call: TRBJ2-1
clone_size: few
d_call: NA
v_call: TRBV4-2
cdr3_aa: CASSQDRGLGPNNEQFF
cdr3_nt: TGTGCCAGCAGCCAAGATCGGGGCCTTGGCCCCAACAATGAGCAGTTCTTC

j_call: TRBJ2-7
clone_size: many
d_call: NA
v_call: TRBV5-1
cdr3_aa: CASRADYEQYF
cdr3_nt: TGCGCCAGCAGGGCGGATTACGAGCAGTACTTC

j_call: TRBJ2-3
clone_size: many
d_call: TRBD2
v_call: TRBV20-1
cdr3_aa: CSARGIAGGPPDTQYF
cdr3_nt: TGCAGTGCTAGAGGGATAGCGGGAGGGCCCCCAGATACGCAGTATTTT

j_call: TRBJ1-1
clone_size: many
d_call: NA
v_call: TRBV11-2
cdr3_aa: CASSSKSGVGAEAFF
cdr3_nt: TGTGCCAGCAGCTCTAAATCCGGGGTTGGGGCTGAAGCTTTCTTT

j_call: TRBJ2-2
clone_size: few
d_call: TRBD2
v_call: TRBV27
cdr3_aa: CASKTSGTGELFF
cdr3_nt: TGTGCCAGCAAGACTAGCGGGACCGGGGAGCTGTTTTTT

j_call: TRBJ1-2
clone_size: NA
d_call: TRBD1
v_call: TRBV20-1
cdr3_aa: CSARGEEGAGYGYTF
cdr3_nt: TGCAGTGCTAGAGGAGAAGAGGGGGCGGGGTATGGCTACACCTTC

j_call: TRBJ2-4
clone_size: NA
d_call: TRBD2
v_call: TRBV5-4
cdr3_aa: CASSPPGLAGGSLAKNIQYF
cdr3_nt: TGTGCCAGCAGCCCCCCCGGACTAGCGGGAGGTTCTCTAGCCAAAAACATTCAGTACTTC

j_call: TRBJ2-7
clone_size: NA
d_call: TRBD2
v_call: TRBV5-1
cdr3_aa: CASSLAGTSGYQTFSYEQCF
cdr3_nt: TGCGCCAGCAGCTTGGCCGGGACTAGCGGTTATCAAACTTTCTCCTACGAGCAGTGCTTC